These 23 T cell receptor beta chains share one sample of origin, sequenced in a study of shared clonotypes between healthy human individuals. Profiling relied on immunoSEQ multiplex PCR, and the TCRdb table lists in-frame clones only, not all of them. The repertoire holds some 240,000 clones, with 65% as singletons. Sequencing was done on a sample of memory CD4+ T cells sorted from blood. The subset denotes: CD45RA-negative fraction. The receptor set was obtained from a young man in good health.

V usage is TRBV4-1 and J usage is TRBJ2-1; D call uncertain. CDR1 MGHRA and CDR2 YSYEKL come from the germline V gene. The CDR3 has 15 residues. V was trimmed by 2 bases and J by 6 bases, leaving 14 bases between them. This chain's CDR3 is CASSQRWSSPNEQFF. CDR3 nucleotide sequence: TGCGCCAGCAGCCAACGGTGGTCCTCCCCCAATGAGCAGTTCTTC.

This clone has more than one count but fewer than ten. The chain recombines TRBV28 with TRBJ2-3; TRBD1 matches 12 bases. The V gene's germline CDR1 is MDHEN and CDR2 SYDVKM. CDR3 length: 16 residues. V was pared by 7 bases and J by 2 bases, with 7 bases of the junction left unmatched. CDR3: CASTLGTGGITDTQYF. DNA of the CDR3: TGTGCCAGCACCCTGGGGACAGGGGGCATCACAGATACGCAGTATTTT.

This clone has a single count. V gene TRBV7-9 combines with J gene TRBJ1-4, with 8 bases aligning to TRBD1. The trim removed 5 bases at V and 5 bases at J, leaving 7 bases unmatched. The CDR3 sequence is 15 residues long. The germline gives CDR1 SEHNR, CDR2 FQNEAQ (reference sequence). The CDR3, as DNA: TGTGCCAGCAGCACAGGACAGGGTGTAAATGAAAAACTGTTTTTT. Its protein product is CASSTGQGVNEKLFF.

The chain employs TRBV6-1 and TRBJ2-1; D remains unclear. Between the trimmed V and J ends, which lost 2 bases and 1 base, there was a span of 6 bases. The CDR3 contains 14 residues. Germline V CDR1 and CDR2: MNHNS, SASEGT. The CDR3 DNA follows: TGTGCCAGCAGTGAACAGCGATCCTACAATGAGCAGTTCTTC. This gives the protein CASSEQRSYNEQFF.

The V and J genes are TRBV12-5 and TRBJ2-5; 7 bases line up with TRBD2. The junction had 5 bases not matched to a gene; V was cut back by 5 bases and J by 2 bases. Germline CDR1 and CDR2: LGHNT and FRNRAP. The CDR3 runs to 14 residues. The CDR3 region has the DNA TGTGCTAGTGGTCCATCTAGCGGACAAGAGACCCAGTACTTC. Encoded protein: CASGPSSGQETQYF.

This clone was seen just once. The V gene is TRBV25-1, the J gene TRBJ1-2; D uncertain. The germline V gene has CDR1 MGHDK and CDR2 SYGVNS. The CDR3 sequence is 14 residues long. Trimming took off 4 bases at V and 2 bases at J, with 11 bases between the two ends. CDR3 in amino acids: CASSGPGKNYGYTF. CDR3 nucleotide sequence: TGTGCCAGCAGTGGCCCCGGGAAGAACTATGGCTACACCTTC.

The genes are TRBV29-1 and TRBJ2-1, with D unresolved. CDR1 is SQVTM, CDR2 ANQGSEA, per germline. The CDR3 has 10 residues. Trimming shortened V by 7 bases and J by 6 bases, and 7 bases separated the two germline ends. The CDR3 sequence: CSGWANEQFF. CDR3 DNA sequence: TGCAGCGGATGGGCCAATGAGCAGTTCTTC.

The chain links TRBV2 to TRBJ2-7; 8 positions agree with TRBD1. From germline, CDR1 is SNHLY and CDR2 FYNNEI. J was trimmed by 8 bases and V by 3 bases; bases with no gene match: 6. The CDR3 loop spans 13 amino acids. Here the CDR3 reads CASSEGTGSKQYF. CDR3 coding DNA: TGTGCCAGCAGTGAGGGGACAGGCTCAAAGCAGTACTTC.

The rearrangement links TRBV30 to TRBJ2-3, with 7 bases matching TRBD1. Trimming took 3 bases from V and 2 from J; bases not matched to a gene: 5. The germline V gene has CDR1 GTSNPN and CDR2 SVGIG (reference sequence). CDR3 length: 14 amino acids. DNA for the CDR3: TGTGCCTGGAGCGACAGGGCCTACACAGATACGCAGTATTTT. Its translation: CAWSDRAYTDTQYF.

The chain is built from TRBV5-5 and TRBJ2-7; D possibly corresponds to TRBD2 (5 bases). V dropped 4 bases and J dropped 3 bases, with 8 bases sitting between them. The CDR3 length is 12 residues. Germline CDR1 is SGHKS and CDR2 is YYEKEE (reference sequence). The CDR3 is CASSRTDYEQYF. In DNA form, the CDR3 reads TGTGCCAGCAGCCGGACTGACTACGAGCAGTACTTC.

The V call is TRBV27, the J call TRBJ2-5; D tentatively reads TRBD1 or TRBD2 (6 bases each). The V and J ends lost 1 base and 4 bases respectively, with 19 bases between them. CDR3 length equals 17 residues. Per the germline V gene, CDR1 is MNHEY and CDR2 is SMNVEV (reference sequence). This CDR3 reads CASSLLGGRGGPETQYF. The CDR3 bases are TGTGCCAGCAGTTTATTAGGGGGGCGAGGGGGTCCAGAGACCCAGTACTTC.

This chain connects TRBV4-1 to TRBJ2-7; D gene unclear. V shed 2 bases and J shed 3 bases, with 5 bases lying between them. There are 12 residues in the CDR3. CDR1 is MGHRA, CDR2 YSYEKL, per germline. The CDR3 spells CASSQHDYEQYF. The CDR3 bases are TGCGCCAGCAGCCAACACGACTACGAGCAGTACTTC.

This chain joins TRBV29-1 and TRBJ2-1; D is ambiguous. The CDR3 has 14 residues. Per the germline V gene, CDR1 is SQVTM and CDR2 is ANQGSEA. Trimming removed 5 bases at V and 4 bases at J, with 15 bases between. CDR3 sequence (DNA): TGCAGCGTTCGTTCGGGTTCTAGGTACAATGAGCAGTTCTTC. This gives the protein CSVRSGSRYNEQFF.

This chain uses TRBV28 with TRBJ2-1, with D unresolved. Deletions cut 6 bases from V and 5 bases from J, with 26 bases between. CDR1 MDHEN and CDR2 SYDVKM come from the germline V gene. The CDR3 length is 18 residues. CDR3 residues: CASSSRRQPQYTNNEQFF. The CDR3, as DNA: TGTGCCAGCAGCTCTCGGAGACAACCACAATATACTAACAATGAGCAGTTCTTC.

The V gene is TRBV28, the J gene TRBJ2-1; 11 bases fit TRBD2. This CDR3 contains 15 residues. The ends lost 6 bases at V and 3 bases at J; junction bases unmatched: 4. Per the germline V gene, CDR1 is MDHEN and CDR2 is SYDVKM. Here the CDR3 reads CASSRLAGFYNEQFF. Here the CDR3 DNA reads TGTGCCAGCAGCCGACTAGCGGGATTCTACAATGAGCAGTTCTTC.

Here the CDR3 reads CASTEQGISYEQYF. The CDR3 DNA sequence: TGTGCCAGCACCGAACAGGGGATATCCTACGAGCAGTACTTC. The J gene is TRBJ2-7, the V gene TRBV7-2, with 7 bases identical to TRBD1. The CDR3 is 14 amino acids. J gave up 1 base and V 7 bases, and 7 bases lay outside the gene matches. Germline V gene lookup returns CDR1 SGHTA and CDR2 FQGNSA.

This clone was seen more than once but under ten times. V is TRBV18 and J is TRBJ1-3, with a weak D call TRBD1 (6 bases). In germline, CDR1 is KGHSH, CDR2 LQKENI. The V end lost 3 bases, the J end lost 0 bases, and 18 bases lay between the germline ends. The CDR3 is 18 residues long. The DNA of the CDR3 is TGTGCCAGCTCACCGGGAACAGGGCCTCAACTCTCTGGAAACACCATATATTTT. This sequence encodes CASSPGTGPQLSGNTIYF.

This clone was recorded a few times. The chain uses TRBV10-1 and TRBJ2-3, with no clear D. Germline V lookup: CDR1 WNHNN, CDR2 SYGVQD (reference sequence). This CDR3 region has 13 residues. V was shortened by 3 bases and J by 6 bases, with 10 bases between the two germline ends. This CDR3 is CASSDSHMDTQYF. The DNA of the CDR3 is TGCGCCAGCAGTGATTCCCACATGGATACGCAGTATTTT.

The chain recombines TRBV19 with TRBJ2-2; TRBD1 agrees at 9 bases. The length of the CDR3 is 16 residues. The ends lost 6 bases at V and 6 bases at J; junction bases unmatched: 11. In germline, CDR1 is LNHDA, CDR2 SQIVND (reference sequence). The CDR3 sequence: CASRKEDRGFAGELFF. Written as DNA, the CDR3 is TGTGCCAGTAGAAAGGAGGACAGGGGTTTCGCCGGGGAGCTGTTTTTT.

The chain is built from TRBV30 and TRBJ2-3; unclear D gene. The CDR3 sequence is 14 residues long. Germline V gives CDR1 GTSNPN, CDR2 SVGIG (reference sequence). Trimming shortened V by 3 bases and J by 2 bases, and 12 bases separated the two germline ends. DNA for the CDR3: TGTGCCTGGAGGGCAGCATCGGCCACAGATACGCAGTATTTT. Translated, it gives CAWRAASATDTQYF.

This chain links TRBV29-1 with TRBJ1-2; TRBD1 aligns across 8 bases. The CDR3 is 13 residues long. The junction had 5 bases not matched to a gene; V was cut back by 5 bases and J by 3 bases. Germline V gene lookup returns CDR1 SQVTM and CDR2 ANQGSEA. CDR3 loop: CSVYMTGDYGYTF. The CDR3 DNA follows: TGCAGCGTTTATATGACAGGGGACTATGGCTACACCTTC.

CDR3 nucleotide sequence: TGTGCCAGCAGTGGGACAGCCTCTAATGAGCAGTTCTTC. Translation: CASSGTASNEQFF. V gene TRBV6-6 combines with J gene TRBJ2-1; the match to TRBD1 covers 7 bases. CDR3 size: 13 residues. Germline CDR1 is MNHNY and CDR2 is SVGAGI (reference sequence). Trimming took 5 bases from V and 7 from J; bases not matched to a gene: 5.

The V and J genes are TRBV9 and TRBJ2-1; D gene ambiguous. The germline CDR1 and CDR2 sequences are SGDLS and YYNGEE. The CDR3 runs 15 residues. V was pared by 0 bases and J by 1 base, with 8 bases between. The CDR3 nucleotides read TGTGCCAGCAGCGTAGTAGTTGGGTCCTACAATGAGCAGTTCTTC. This translates into CASSVVVGSYNEQFF.